This TCR beta chain was obtained from a study of T cells in Graves' hyperthyroidism and ophthalmopathy. This clonotype came up many times. Its antigen is undetermined. Germline V gene lookup returns CDR1 SGHTA and CDR2 FQGNSA. Trimming stripped 3 bases from V and 3 bases from J, with 14 bases between. This CDR3 spans 15 amino acids. Study findings and constraints: Model predictions of ophthalmopathy came a median approximately seven months before onset.

Amplification yielded TCR beta CDR3 regions, with RNA transcripts as the source. A set of HTBI primers served as the primers for a first-round RT-PCR of the TCR CDR3. From the multiplex PCR reads, TCRdb called clonotypes with MiXCR, one entry per CDR3 protein. The table lists approximately 590,000 distinct CDR3 sequences, just over 45% of them singletons, with approximately 8.2% in the top ten. Graves' hyperthyroidism without ophthalmopathy progression within 18 months was termed stable. The sequenced material came from peripheral blood or thyroid tissue (not recorded which). This sequence joins TRBV7-2 and TRBJ2-5, with D possibly TRBD1 on 5 matching bases. This receptor was taken from a woman younger than 35 with Graves' hyperthyroidism. This CDR3 is CASSLVQAREETQYF. Written as DNA, the CDR3 is TGTGCCAGCAGCTTGGTCCAGGCCAGGGAAGAGACCCAGTACTTC.